These T cell receptor beta chains were read from a single sample in a study of cytomegalovirus exposure and HLA in healthy donors. Clones were read by immunoSEQ multiplex PCR, and TCRdb kept only the in-frame ones, dropping some. The sample comprises some 150,000 clones, around 90% of which are singletons, and about 0.9% rests with the top ten. The specimen sequenced was PBMCs. These receptor sequences come from a woman between 25 and 40 years old in good health and CMV-seronegative. CDR3s include the opening cysteine and the closing phenylalanine or tryptophan. A D gene is named only where the DNA matches it firmly. For some rows the clone size is stated as once, few or many, or as a class when expanded; others skip it.

.	TRBV15	TRBD1	TRBJ2-7	CATSRFRDRGDEQYF	TGTGCCACCAGCAGATTCCGGGACAGGGGAGACGAGCAGTACTTC
.	TRBV7-6	TRBD2	TRBJ2-3	CASSLGAGGATDTQYF	TGTGCCAGCAGCTTAGGTGCGGGGGGTGCCACAGATACGCAGTATTTT
.	TRBV11-2	.	TRBJ2-3	CASSLVSGSGTDTQYF	TGTGCCAGCAGCTTAGTAAGCGGGTCAGGCACAGATACGCAGTATTTT
.	TRBV4-1	TRBD1	TRBJ2-2	CASSQGTGGSGELFF	TGCGCCAGCAGCCAAGGCACAGGGGGGTCCGGGGAGCTGTTTTTT
.	TRBV14	.	TRBJ2-7	CASSQDHRVGEQYF	TGTGCCAGCAGCCAAGATCACAGGGTGGGGGAGCAGTACTTC
.	TRBV27	.	TRBJ1-2	CASSLTTDRGYTF	TGTGCCAGCAGTTTAACGACAGACAGAGGCTACACCTTC
.	TRBV19	TRBD2	TRBJ2-7	CASRDGRGYEQYF	TGTGCCAGTAGGGATGGGAGGGGCTACGAGCAGTACTTC
.	TRBV27	.	TRBJ2-7	CASSLSGRHYEQYF	TGTGCCAGCAGTTTATCGGGGCGGCACTACGAGCAGTACTTC
.	TRBV5-1	.	TRBJ1-5	CASREGQLSNQPQHF	TGCGCCAGCAGGGAGGGGCAGTTAAGCAATCAGCCCCAGCATTTT
.	TRBV6-1	.	TRBJ1-2	CASSENRGYTF	TGTGCCAGCAGTGAGAACAGAGGCTACACCTTC
.	TRBV7-3	.	TRBJ2-2	CASSITTANTGELFF	TGTGCCAGCAGCATAACCACTGCAAACACCGGGGAGCTGTTTTTT
.	TRBV5-1	TRBD1	TRBJ1-2	CASSFDTGAQANYGYTF	TGCGCCAGCAGCTTTGACACAGGGGCCCAAGCTAACTATGGCTACACCTTC
few	TRBV11-2	.	TRBJ2-1	CASSLNTGGAYNEQFF	TGTGCCAGCAGCTTAAATACGGGGGGCGCCTACAATGAGCAGTTCTTC
.	TRBV9	.	TRBJ1-2	CASSRSFRDYGYTF	TGTGCCAGCAGCAGGAGTTTCCGGGACTATGGCTACACCTTC
.	TRBV7-6	TRBD1	TRBJ2-5	CASSSKTGVRGETQYF	TGTGCCAGCAGCTCCAAGACAGGGGTGAGGGGAGAGACCCAGTACTTC
once	TRBV7-3	.	TRBJ2-2	CASSYYSGDTGELFF	TGTGCCAGCAGCTACTACTCAGGGGACACCGGGGAGCTGTTTTTT
.	TRBV4-1	TRBD2	TRBJ2-2	CASSQVVSGGRNTGELFF	TGCGCCAGCAGCCAAGTGGTTAGCGGGGGCCGGAACACCGGGGAGCTGTTTTTT
.	TRBV5-5	.	TRBJ2-5	CASSRRGETQYF	TGTGCCAGCAGCCGTAGGGGAGAGACCCAGTACTTC
.	TRBV9	TRBD2	TRBJ2-3	CASSPSGAQRTDTQYF	TGTGCCAGCAGCCCGAGCGGGGCCCAGAGGACAGATACGCAGTATTTT
.	TRBV6-5	TRBD1	TRBJ1-6	CASRQGRNSPLHF	TGTGCCAGCAGACAGGGGCGGAATTCACCCCTCCACTTT
.	TRBV19	TRBD2	TRBJ2-1	CATTGASGSRNEQFF	TGTGCCACCACTGGGGCTAGCGGGAGTCGAAATGAGCAGTTCTTC
once	TRBV5-6	.	TRBJ2-7	CASSFVPPSSEQYF	TGTGCCAGCAGCTTTGTCCCTCCCAGTTCCGAGCAGTACTTC
.	TRBV5-1	TRBD1	TRBJ1-2	CASSLARQGLYYGYTF	TGCGCCAGCAGCTTGGCTCGACAGGGGCTATACTATGGCTACACCTTC
.	TRBV27	TRBD1	TRBJ2-7	CASRQGALYEQYF	TGTGCCAGCAGGCAGGGGGCGCTTTACGAGCAGTACTTC
.	TRBV21-1	.	TRBJ1-4	CASPRDTEVGDEKLFF	TGTGCCAGCCCGAGGGACACCGAGGTCGGGGATGAAAAACTGTTTTTT
.	TRBV19	.	TRBJ1-5	CASRQVSNQPQHF	TGTGCCAGTAGACAGGTTAGCAATCAGCCCCAGCATTTT